A selection of T cell receptor beta chains follows, all from one sample in a study of blood T cell repertoires in COVID-19. Sequenced by immunoSEQ multiplex PCR; TCRdb stores in-frame clones only, minus some. The sample holds around 460,000 clones, roughly 89% seen once. Sequencing input: peripheral blood. The receptor source for this set is a man between 18 and 35 years old with COVID-19, enrolled during active disease. Both conserved end residues are part of each CDR3. Fields, in order: clone size, D gene, V gene, J gene, CDR3 protein, CDR3 DNA. The D gene is left open where the match is weak. Clone size is given for some rows only: seen once, a few or many times, or a class if the clone is expanded.

>NA|NA|TRBV18|TRBJ2-2
CASSPPGVYTGELFF
TGTGCCAGCTCACCACCAGGGGTGTACACCGGGGAGCTGTTTTTT
>once|NA|TRBV30|TRBJ2-2
CAWSVSPGPTGELFF
TGTGCCTGGAGTGTATCTCCAGGGCCCACCGGGGAGCTGTTTTTT
>NA|NA|TRBV2|TRBJ1-6
CASSFREVDSPLHF
TGTGCCAGCAGTTTCAGGGAGGTAGATTCACCCCTCCACTTT
>once|NA|TRBV6-5|TRBJ2-3
CASNGGLAQYF
TGTGCCAGCAATGGGGGACTTGCGCAGTATTTT
>NA|TRBD2|TRBV9|TRBJ2-7
CASSVEMASGFYEQYF
TGTGCCAGCAGCGTAGAAATGGCTAGCGGGTTCTACGAGCAGTACTTC
>NA|NA|TRBV18|TRBJ1-2
CASSYGPQDGYTF
TGTGCCAGCTCTTATGGGCCTCAGGATGGCTACACCTTC
>NA|NA|TRBV5-1|TRBJ2-3
CASSQKLLGSDTQYF
TGCGCCAGCAGCCAAAAATTGCTAGGTTCAGATACGCAGTATTTT
>NA|TRBD1|TRBV11-2|TRBJ2-1
CASSQQGGRSYNEQFF
TGTGCCAGCAGCCAACAGGGGGGCCGCTCCTACAATGAGCAGTTCTTC
>NA|NA|TRBV2|TRBJ2-7
CASSEAARGLKQYF
TGTGCCAGCAGTGAAGCGGCCCGCGGTCTAAAGCAGTACTTC
>once|NA|TRBV3-1/TRBV3-2|TRBJ2-5
CASSPGHYQETQYF
TGTGCCAGCAGCCCGGGACACTACCAAGAGACCCAGTACTTC
>NA|TRBD2|TRBV5-4|TRBJ2-2
CASSPGTSGSFNGELFF
TGTGCCAGCAGCCCGGGGACTAGCGGGAGTTTTAACGGGGAGCTGTTTTTT
>NA|NA|TRBV5-1|TRBJ1-1
CASSSQGNTEAFF
TGCGCCAGCAGCTCCCAGGGGAACACTGAAGCTTTCTTT
>NA|NA|TRBV27|TRBJ1-1
CASRPGRGYTEAFF
TGTGCCAGCAGACCAGGACGGGGGTACACTGAAGCTTTCTTT
>NA|NA|TRBV5-1|TRBJ2-1
CASSLQGRGALDEQFF
TGCGCCAGCAGCTTACAGGGCAGGGGGGCACTCGATGAGCAGTTCTTC
>NA|NA|TRBV2|TRBJ2-7
CASSPRGTRYEQYF
TGTGCCAGCAGCCCCCGAGGGACTCGCTACGAGCAGTACTTC
>NA|NA|TRBV19|TRBJ1-1
CASSLRGGTEAFF
TGTGCCAGTAGCCTGAGGGGGGGCACTGAAGCTTTCTTT
>NA|NA|TRBV9|TRBJ1-1
CASSVDPVENTEAFF
TGTGCCAGCAGCGTAGATCCAGTCGAGAACACTGAAGCTTTCTTT
>NA|TRBD1|TRBV5-1|TRBJ1-6
CASSFSGTGTNSPLHF
TGCGCCAGCAGCTTTAGTGGGACAGGGACGAATTCACCCCTCCACTTT
>NA|NA|TRBV7-9|TRBJ2-7
CASSLYLGYEQYF
TGTGCCAGCAGCTTATATCTAGGATACGAGCAGTACTTC
>NA|NA|TRBV24-1|TRBJ1-2
CATARTQGYGYTF
TGTGCCACCGCGAGGACGCAGGGCTATGGCTACACCTTC
>NA|NA|TRBV7-8|TRBJ1-1
CASSRRASVTEAFF
TGTGCCAGCAGCCGCAGGGCTTCGGTCACTGAAGCTTTCTTT
>NA|NA|TRBV11-1|TRBJ2-7
CASSLAYDSFYEQYF
TGTGCCAGCAGCTTAGCCTACGACAGTTTCTACGAGCAGTACTTC
>NA|TRBD2|TRBV4-2|TRBJ2-7
CASSQGPAGGYYEQYF
TGTGCCAGCAGCCAAGGTCCAGCGGGGGGATATTACGAGCAGTACTTC
>NA|NA|TRBV2|TRBJ2-3
CASSEVSGTDTQYF
TGTGCCAGCAGTGAAGTCAGCGGCACAGATACGCAGTATTTT
>NA|NA|TRBV14|TRBJ2-5
CASSQDRRGRTQYF
TGTGCCAGCAGCCAAGACCGGCGGGGTCGGACCCAGTACTTC
>NA|NA|TRBV9|TRBJ2-6
CASSVALDTTFSGANVLTF
TGTGCCAGCAGCGTAGCTTTGGACACCACCTTCTCTGGGGCCAACGTCCTGACTTTC
>NA|TRBD1|TRBV30|TRBJ2-7
CAWSVRGRGSDEQYF
TGTGCCTGGAGTGTAAGGGGCAGGGGGAGCGACGAGCAGTACTTC
>once|NA|TRBV11-2|TRBJ2-7
CASSMEGYYYEQYF
TGTGCCAGCAGCATGGAGGGTTACTATTACGAGCAGTACTTC
>NA|TRBD2|TRBV6-1|TRBJ2-2
CASSDRLAGGAGELFF
TGTGCCAGCAGTGATCGACTAGCGGGGGGGGCCGGGGAGCTGTTTTTT
>NA|NA|TRBV3-1/TRBV3-2|TRBJ1-3
CASSQDLTAYASGNTIYF
TGTGCCAGCAGCCAAGATCTTACAGCCTATGCCTCTGGAAACACCATATATTTT
>few|TRBD1|TRBV6-5|TRBJ2-7
CASSYTGQGAEQYF
TGTGCCAGCAGTTACACTGGACAGGGGGCAGAGCAGTACTTC
>NA|TRBD2|TRBV3-1/TRBV3-2|TRBJ2-2
CASSQKSGRATGELFF
TGTGCCAGCAGCCAAAAGAGCGGGAGGGCCACCGGGGAGCTGTTTTTT
>NA|NA|TRBV28|TRBJ1-2
CASSFLPRGGYGYTF
TGTGCCAGCAGTTTCCTCCCCCGGGGGGGCTATGGCTACACCTTC
>NA|NA|TRBV29-1|TRBJ1-1
CSVVGHYSNTEAFF
TGCAGCGTCGTGGGACACTACTCGAACACTGAAGCTTTCTTT
>NA|TRBD2|TRBV3-1/TRBV3-2|TRBJ2-5
CASSPGLAGNRETQYF
TGTGCCAGCAGCCCGGGACTAGCGGGGAATCGCGAGACCCAGTACTTC
>NA|NA|TRBV5-5|TRBJ2-7
CASSLVGGRGEQYF
TGTGCCAGCAGCTTGGTCGGGGGTCGAGGCGAGCAGTACTTC
>once|TRBD2|TRBV6-5|TRBJ2-1
CATKGAGGYNEQFF
TGTGCCACCAAAGGGGCGGGGGGGTACAATGAGCAGTTCTTC
>NA|TRBD1|TRBV13|TRBJ1-5
CASSLGQGLNQPQHF
TGTGCCAGCAGCTTAGGACAGGGGCTAAATCAGCCCCAGCATTTT
>NA|NA|TRBV12-3/TRBV12-4|TRBJ2-1
CASRAGLSGEQFF
TGTGCCAGCAGGGCCGGACTTTCTGGTGAGCAGTTCTTC
>NA|NA|TRBV6-2/TRBV6-3|TRBJ1-2
CASSPPGGYTF
TGTGCCAGCAGCCCCCCGGGGGGCTACACCTTC
>NA|NA|TRBV7-3|TRBJ2-1
CASSSNPGTRRANEQFF
TGTGCCAGCAGCTCCAACCCCGGGACTCGACGGGCCAATGAGCAGTTCTTC
>NA|TRBD1|TRBV19|TRBJ1-1
CASSVGTAGEAFF
TGTGCCAGTAGTGTCGGGACAGCTGGTGAAGCTTTCTTT
>NA|TRBD2|TRBV3-1/TRBV3-2|TRBJ2-3
CASSLGLAEPTDTQYF
TGTGCCAGCAGCCTTGGACTAGCGGAGCCCACAGATACGCAGTATTTT
>NA|TRBD2|TRBV10-2|TRBJ2-1
CASGVAGEQFF
TGCGCCAGCGGGGTAGCGGGTGAGCAGTTCTTC
>NA|TRBD2|TRBV7-3|TRBJ2-3
CASSEGLAGVADTQYF
TGTGCCAGCAGCGAGGGACTAGCGGGAGTAGCAGATACGCAGTATTTT
>NA|NA|TRBV12-3/TRBV12-4|TRBJ1-1
CASSFSGLEAFF
TGTGCCAGCAGTTTTTCAGGGCTTGAAGCTTTCTTT
>few|TRBD1|TRBV5-1|TRBJ2-7
CASSLAGTGDGEQYF
TGCGCCAGCAGCTTGGCGGGGACAGGGGATGGCGAGCAGTACTTC
>NA|TRBD2|TRBV7-2|TRBJ2-3
CASSLMATSGGVDTQYF
TGTGCCAGCAGCTTAATGGCGACTAGCGGGGGTGTGGATACGCAGTATTTT
>NA|TRBD1|TRBV15|TRBJ2-5
CATSRGVGTGGEETQYF
TGTGCCACCAGCAGAGGGGTCGGGACAGGGGGCGAAGAGACCCAGTACTTC
>NA|TRBD2|TRBV7-6|TRBJ2-5
CASSLAGGPPFQETQYF
TGTGCCAGCAGCTTAGCGGGAGGGCCCCCCTTCCAAGAGACCCAGTACTTC
>NA|TRBD1|TRBV7-8|TRBJ1-5
CASSLASGGMSQHF
TGTGCCAGCAGCTTAGCTTCAGGGGGGATGTCCCAGCATTTT
>NA|NA|TRBV6-1|TRBJ1-6
CASSEGAENSPLHF
TGTGCCAGCAGTGAAGGGGCAGAGAATTCACCCCTCCACTTT
>NA|TRBD2|TRBV7-9|TRBJ2-1
CASSSGVAGGLDEQFF
TGTGCCAGCAGCTCCGGTGTAGCGGGGGGGCTGGATGAGCAGTTCTTC
>NA|TRBD2|TRBV7-8|TRBJ2-1
CASSIGTSGVNNEQFF
TGTGCCAGCAGCATCGGGACTAGCGGGGTAAACAATGAGCAGTTCTTC
>NA|TRBD1|TRBV30|TRBJ1-3
CAWNTGGSSGNTIYF
TGTGCCTGGAATACAGGGGGCTCCTCTGGAAACACCATATATTTT